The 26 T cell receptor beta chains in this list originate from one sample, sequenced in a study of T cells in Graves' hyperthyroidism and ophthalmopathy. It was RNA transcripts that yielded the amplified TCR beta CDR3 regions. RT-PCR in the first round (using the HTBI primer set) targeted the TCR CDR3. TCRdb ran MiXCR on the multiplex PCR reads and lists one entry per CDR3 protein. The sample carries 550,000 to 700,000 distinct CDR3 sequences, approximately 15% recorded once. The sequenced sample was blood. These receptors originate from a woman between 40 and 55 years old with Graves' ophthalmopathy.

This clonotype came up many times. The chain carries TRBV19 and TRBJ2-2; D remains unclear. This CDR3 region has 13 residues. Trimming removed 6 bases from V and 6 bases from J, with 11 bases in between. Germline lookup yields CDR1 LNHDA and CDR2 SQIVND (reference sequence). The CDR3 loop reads CASSLVRAGELFF. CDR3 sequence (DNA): TGTGCCAGTAGCTTGGTCCGGGCCGGGGAGCTGTTTTTT. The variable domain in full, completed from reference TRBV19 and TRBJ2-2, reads DGGITQSPKYLFRKEGQNVTLSCEQNLNHDAMYWYRQDPGQGLRLIYYSQIVNDFQKGDIAEGYSVSREKKESFPLTVTSAQKNPTAFYLCASSLVRAGELFFGEGSRLTVL.

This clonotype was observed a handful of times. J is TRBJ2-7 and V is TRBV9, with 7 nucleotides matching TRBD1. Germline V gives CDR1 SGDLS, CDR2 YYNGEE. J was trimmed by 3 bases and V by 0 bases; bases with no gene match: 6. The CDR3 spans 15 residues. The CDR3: CASSVEGTDLYEQYF. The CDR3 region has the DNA TGTGCCAGCAGCGTAGAGGGGACAGACCTCTACGAGCAGTACTTC.

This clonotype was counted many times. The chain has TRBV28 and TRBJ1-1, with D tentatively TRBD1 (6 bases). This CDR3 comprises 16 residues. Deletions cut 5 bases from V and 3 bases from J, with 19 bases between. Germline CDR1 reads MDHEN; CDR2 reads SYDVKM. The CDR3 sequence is CASSTGFIVRDTEAFF. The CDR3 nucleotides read TGTGCCAGCAGTACAGGGTTCATCGTACGGGACACTGAAGCTTTCTTT.

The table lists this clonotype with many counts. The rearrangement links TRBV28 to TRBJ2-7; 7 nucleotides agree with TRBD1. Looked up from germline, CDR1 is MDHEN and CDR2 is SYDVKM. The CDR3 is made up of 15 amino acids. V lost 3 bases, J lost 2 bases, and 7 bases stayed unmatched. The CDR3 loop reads CASSFYSGTAYEQYF. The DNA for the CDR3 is TGTGCCAGCAGTTTCTACTCCGGGACAGCCTACGAGCAGTACTTC. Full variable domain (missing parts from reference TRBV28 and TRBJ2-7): DVKVTQSSRYLVKRTGEKVFLECVQDMDHENMFWYRQDPGLGLRLIYFSYDVKMKEKGDIPEGYSVSREKKERFSLILESASTNQTSMYLCASSFYSGTAYEQYFGPGTRLTVT.

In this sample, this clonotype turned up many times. Written as DNA, the CDR3 is TGTGCCAGCCCACCTTATGGGGACTCGAACACTGAAGCTTTCTTT. Translation gives CASPPYGDSNTEAFF. The chain recombines TRBV28 with TRBJ1-1; a weak D match, TRBD1 (5 bases). The CDR3 length is 15 residues. V was clipped by 8 bases and J by 1 base, with 17 bases between them. Germline V gene data show CDR1 as MDHEN and CDR2 as SYDVKM.

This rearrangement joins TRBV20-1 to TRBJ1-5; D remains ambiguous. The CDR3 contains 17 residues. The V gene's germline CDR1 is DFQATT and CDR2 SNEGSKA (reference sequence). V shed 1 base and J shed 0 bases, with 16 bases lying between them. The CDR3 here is CSARGTYQIYSNQPQHF. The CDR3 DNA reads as TGCAGTGCTAGAGGAACATATCAAATCTATAGCAATCAGCCCCAGCATTTT.

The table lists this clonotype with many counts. CDR3 amino acids: CASSPSGGFNEQYF. The CDR3 coding sequence is TGCGCCAGCAGCCCGTCCGGGGGTTTCAACGAGCAGTACTTC. V usage is TRBV4-3 and J usage is TRBJ2-7; TRBD2 might be the D (6 bases). Trimming removed 4 bases at V and 5 bases at J, with 15 bases between. The CDR3 runs to 14 residues. Germline-derived CDR1 and CDR2 are LGHNA and YSLEER.

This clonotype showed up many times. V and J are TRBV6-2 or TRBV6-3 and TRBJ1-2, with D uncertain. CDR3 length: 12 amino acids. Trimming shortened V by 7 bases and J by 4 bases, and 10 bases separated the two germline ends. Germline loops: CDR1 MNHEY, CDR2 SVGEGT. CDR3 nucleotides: TGTGCCAGCACCTCTGGATTCTATGGCTACACCTTC. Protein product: CASTSGFYGYTF.

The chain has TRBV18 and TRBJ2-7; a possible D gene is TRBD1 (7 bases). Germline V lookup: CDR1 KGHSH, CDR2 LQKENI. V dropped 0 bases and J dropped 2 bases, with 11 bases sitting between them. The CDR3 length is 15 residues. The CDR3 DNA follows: TGTGCCAGCTCACCACCCAGGGGGGCCCCCTACGAGCAGTACTTC. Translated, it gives CASSPPRGAPYEQYF.

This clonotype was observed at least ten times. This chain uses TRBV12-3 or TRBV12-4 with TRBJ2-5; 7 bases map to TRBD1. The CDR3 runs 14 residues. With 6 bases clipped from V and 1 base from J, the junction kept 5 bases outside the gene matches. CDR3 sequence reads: CASSDREFQETQYF. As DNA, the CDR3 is TGTGCCAGCAGCGACAGGGAATTCCAAGAGACCCAGTACTTC.

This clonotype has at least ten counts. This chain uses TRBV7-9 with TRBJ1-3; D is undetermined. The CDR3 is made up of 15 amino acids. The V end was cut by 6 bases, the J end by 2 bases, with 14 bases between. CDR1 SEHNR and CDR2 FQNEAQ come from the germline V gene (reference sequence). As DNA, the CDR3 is TGTGCCAGCAGTCATAATGGCGGGGCTGGAAACACCATATATTTT. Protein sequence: CASSHNGGAGNTIYF.

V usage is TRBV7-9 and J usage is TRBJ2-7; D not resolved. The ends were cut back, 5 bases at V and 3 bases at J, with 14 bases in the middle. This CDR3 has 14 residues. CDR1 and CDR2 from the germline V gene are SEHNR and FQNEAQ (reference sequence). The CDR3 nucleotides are TGTGCCAGCAGCCTCGATGCTTCCTACTACGAGCAGTACTTC. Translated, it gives CASSLDASYYEQYF.

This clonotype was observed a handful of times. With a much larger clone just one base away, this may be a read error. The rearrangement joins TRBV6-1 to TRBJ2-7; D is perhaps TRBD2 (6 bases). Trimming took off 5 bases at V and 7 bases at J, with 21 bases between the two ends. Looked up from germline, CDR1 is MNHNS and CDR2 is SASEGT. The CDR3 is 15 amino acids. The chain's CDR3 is CASSRYSGVPEEQYF. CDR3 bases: TGTGCCAGCAGTAGGTATAGCGGCGTTCCGGAAGAGCAGTACTTC.

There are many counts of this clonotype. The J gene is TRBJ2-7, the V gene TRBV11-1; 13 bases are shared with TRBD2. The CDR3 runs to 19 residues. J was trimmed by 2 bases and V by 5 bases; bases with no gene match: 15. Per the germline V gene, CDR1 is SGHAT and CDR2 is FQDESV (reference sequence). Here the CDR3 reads CASSGTLAGGPSEPYEQYF. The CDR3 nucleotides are TGTGCCAGCAGCGGTACACTAGCGGGAGGGCCTTCTGAACCCTACGAGCAGTACTTC.

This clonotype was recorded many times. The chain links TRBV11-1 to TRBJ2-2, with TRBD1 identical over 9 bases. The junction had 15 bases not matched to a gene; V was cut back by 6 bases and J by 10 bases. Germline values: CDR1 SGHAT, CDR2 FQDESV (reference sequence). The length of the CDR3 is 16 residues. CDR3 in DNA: TGTGCCAGCAGACTACTAGACAGGGGGACCCCGGTGGAGCTGTTTTTT. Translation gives CASRLLDRGTPVELFF.

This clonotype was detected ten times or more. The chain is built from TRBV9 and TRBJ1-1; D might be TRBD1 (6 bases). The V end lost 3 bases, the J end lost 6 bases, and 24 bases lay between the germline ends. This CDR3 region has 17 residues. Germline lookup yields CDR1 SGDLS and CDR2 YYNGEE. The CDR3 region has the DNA TGTGCCAGCAGCGCTCCTCCCGGGGACACTTTGAATCCTGAAGCTTTCTTT. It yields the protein CASSAPPGDTLNPEAFF.

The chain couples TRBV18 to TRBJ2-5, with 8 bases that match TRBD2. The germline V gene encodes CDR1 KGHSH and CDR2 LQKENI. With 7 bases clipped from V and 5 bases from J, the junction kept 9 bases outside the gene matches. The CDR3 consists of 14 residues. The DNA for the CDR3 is TGTGCCAGCTGGAGCGGGAGCTTGCGGGAGACCCAGTACTTC. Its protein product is CASWSGSLRETQYF.

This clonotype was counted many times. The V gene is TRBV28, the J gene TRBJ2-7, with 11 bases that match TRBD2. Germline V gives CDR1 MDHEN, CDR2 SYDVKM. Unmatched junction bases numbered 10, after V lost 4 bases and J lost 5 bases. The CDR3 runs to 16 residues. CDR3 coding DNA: TGTGCCAGCAGTTCCTTAGTAGCGGGAGGGTACCACGAGCAGTACTTC. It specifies CASSSLVAGGYHEQYF.

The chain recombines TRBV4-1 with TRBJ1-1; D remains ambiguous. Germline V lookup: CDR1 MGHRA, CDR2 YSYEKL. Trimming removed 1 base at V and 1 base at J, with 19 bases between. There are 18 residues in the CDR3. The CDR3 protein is CASSQGVGEGRSNTEAFF. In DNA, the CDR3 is TGCGCCAGCAGCCAAGGGGTCGGGGAGGGCAGATCGAACACTGAAGCTTTCTTT.

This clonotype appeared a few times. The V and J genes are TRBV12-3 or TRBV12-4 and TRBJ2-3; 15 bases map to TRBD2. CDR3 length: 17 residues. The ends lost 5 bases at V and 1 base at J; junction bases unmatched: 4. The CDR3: CASSPRTSGRGTDTQYF. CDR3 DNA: TGTGCCAGCAGTCCCAGGACTAGCGGGAGGGGCACAGATACGCAGTATTTT.

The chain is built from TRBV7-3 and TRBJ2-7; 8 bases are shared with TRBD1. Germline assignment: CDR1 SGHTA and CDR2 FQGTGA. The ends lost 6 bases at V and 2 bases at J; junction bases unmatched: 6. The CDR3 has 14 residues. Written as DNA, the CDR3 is TGTGCCAGCAGTGGTCGGGACAGGACCTACGAGCAGTACTTC. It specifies CASSGRDRTYEQYF. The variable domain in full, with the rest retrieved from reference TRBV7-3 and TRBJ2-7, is GAGVSQTPSNKVTEKGKYVELRCDPISGHTALYWYRQSLGQGPEFLIYFQGTGAADDSGLPNDRFFAVRPEGSVSTLKIQRTERGDSAVYLCASSGRDRTYEQYFGPGTRLTVT.

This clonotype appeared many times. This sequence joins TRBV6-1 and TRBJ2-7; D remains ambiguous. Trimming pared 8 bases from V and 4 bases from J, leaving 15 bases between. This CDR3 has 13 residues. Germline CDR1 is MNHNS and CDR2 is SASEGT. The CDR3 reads CASSEHSQYEQYF. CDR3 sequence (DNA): TGTGCCAGCTCCGAACACAGCCAATACGAGCAGTACTTC.

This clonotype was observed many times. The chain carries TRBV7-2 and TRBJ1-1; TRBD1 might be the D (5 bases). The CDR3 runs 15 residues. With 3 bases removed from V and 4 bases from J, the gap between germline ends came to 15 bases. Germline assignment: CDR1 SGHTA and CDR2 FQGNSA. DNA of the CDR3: TGTGCCAGCAGCTTTTCTGGGGGGAGCGGCACTGAAGCTTTCTTT. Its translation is CASSFSGGSGTEAFF.

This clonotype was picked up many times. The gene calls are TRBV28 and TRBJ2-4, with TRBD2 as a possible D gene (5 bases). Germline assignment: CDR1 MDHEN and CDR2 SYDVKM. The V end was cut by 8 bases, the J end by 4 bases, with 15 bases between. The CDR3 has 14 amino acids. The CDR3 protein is CASVTGGLKNIQYF. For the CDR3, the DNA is TGTGCCAGCGTTACTGGAGGTTTAAAAAACATTCAGTACTTC.

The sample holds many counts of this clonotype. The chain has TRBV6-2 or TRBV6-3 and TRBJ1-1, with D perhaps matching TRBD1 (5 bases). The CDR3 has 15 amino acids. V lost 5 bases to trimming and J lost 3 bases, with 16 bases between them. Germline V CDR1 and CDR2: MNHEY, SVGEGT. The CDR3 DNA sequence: TGTGCCAGCAGTCGGCCCGGGGGGGACCACACTGAAGCTTTCTTT. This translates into CASSRPGGDHTEAFF.

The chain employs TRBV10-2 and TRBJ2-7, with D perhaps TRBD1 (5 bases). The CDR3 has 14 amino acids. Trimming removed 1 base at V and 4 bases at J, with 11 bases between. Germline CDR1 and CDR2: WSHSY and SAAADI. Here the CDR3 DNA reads TGCGCCAGCAGTGAGTTGCAGGGATTGTACGAGCAGTACTTC. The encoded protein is CASSELQGLYEQYF.